The 7 T cell receptor beta chains in this list originate from one sample, sequenced in a study of blood T cell repertoires in COVID-19. Only in-frame clones appear in the TCRdb table, and some are missing; sequencing was by immunoSEQ multiplex PCR. There are 150,000 to 200,000 clones in the sample; about 87% occur only once, and 3.7% lies in the top ten. The sample taken for sequencing was peripheral blood. All receptors come from a young man with active or convalescent COVID-19.

The chain recombines TRBV29-1 with TRBJ1-1, with D uncertain. V was cut by 7 bases and J by 3 bases, with 18 bases left in between. The CDR3 length is 14 residues. CDR1 is SQVTM and CDR2 is ANQGSEA in the germline V gene. The DNA for the CDR3 is TGCAGCGCAAACCCCGATGGCATCTACACTGAAGCTTTCTTT. Protein sequence: CSANPDGIYTEAFF.

This clone appeared a single time. The chain couples TRBV24-1 to TRBJ2-1; a weak D match, TRBD2 (6 bases). Germline lookup yields CDR1 KGHDR and CDR2 SFDVKD. The CDR3 runs to 11 residues. The V end lost 11 bases, the J end lost 8 bases, and 12 bases lay between the germline ends. The CDR3 spells CAIGGGDEQFF. The CDR3 coding sequence is TGTGCCATCGGCGGCGGGGATGAGCAGTTCTTC.

The V call is TRBV10-3, the J call TRBJ2-3, with TRBD2 matching over 12 bases. V dropped 2 bases and J dropped 4; count of bases not matched to a gene: 10. CDR3 length: 18 residues. CDR1 and CDR2 (germline): ENHRY, SYGVKD. As DNA, the CDR3 is TGTGCCATCAGTGAGCCCCGGACTAGCGGGACGGTCGCAGATACGCAGTATTTT. Amino acids: CAISEPRTSGTVADTQYF.

This clone was observed a single time. This chain uses TRBV5-1 with TRBJ2-3; D is perhaps TRBD1 (6 bases). V lost 0 bases to trimming and J lost 4 bases, with 9 bases between them. Germline CDR1 SGHRS, CDR2 YFSETQ. The CDR3 has 14 residues. For the CDR3, the DNA is TGCGCCAGCAGCTTGGGACCAGGGGCAGATACGCAGTATTTT. It translates to CASSLGPGADTQYF.

V and J are TRBV19 and TRBJ2-2, with 7 bases matching TRBD1. J gave up 3 bases and V 3 bases, and 1 base lay outside the gene matches. Germline CDR1 reads LNHDA; CDR2 reads SQIVND (reference sequence). The CDR3 has 14 amino acids. Here the CDR3 reads CASSIQGDTGELFF. In nucleotides, the CDR3 is TGTGCCAGTAGTATCCAGGGGGACACCGGGGAGCTGTTTTTT.

The chain uses TRBV12-3 or TRBV12-4 and TRBJ1-4, with D unresolved. Trimming cost V 3 bases and J 7 bases, with 6 bases left between them. The CDR3 spans 12 residues. The CDR3 here is CASSFHIEKLFF. The CDR3 DNA reads as TGTGCCAGCAGTTTCCACATTGAAAAACTGTTTTTT.

Note on this clone: The identical CDR3 is also encoded by other nucleotide sequences in the sample. The chain joins TRBV18 to TRBJ1-1; D unresolved. The CDR3 runs to 13 residues. V lost 1 base to trimming and J lost 3 bases, with 6 bases between them. The germline gives CDR1 KGHSH, CDR2 LQKENI. The CDR3 DNA is TGTGCCAGCTCACCACAGGGAGACACTGAAGCTTTCTTT. Its translation: CASSPQGDTEAFF.